The T cell receptor (beta chain) under discussion was sequenced for a study of control samples from healthy donors and cancer patients. Sequenced by immunoSEQ multiplex PCR; TCRdb stores in-frame clones only, minus some. The table includes 95,000 to 100,000 clones, around 82% detected once. This clone was found once. Germline CDR1 MNHEY, CDR2 SMNVEV (reference sequence). V dropped 1 base and J dropped 0; count of bases not matched to a gene: 10. The CDR3 runs to 19 residues. The gene calls are TRBV27 and TRBJ2-4; TRBD1 matches 9 bases. The receptor was derived from a man in his 60s in good health. Input material: blood. The CDR3 region is CASSLFGTGPSIAKNIQYF. The CDR3, as DNA: TGTGCCAGCAGTTTATTCGGGACAGGGCCTTCCATAGCCAAAAACATTCAGTACTTC.